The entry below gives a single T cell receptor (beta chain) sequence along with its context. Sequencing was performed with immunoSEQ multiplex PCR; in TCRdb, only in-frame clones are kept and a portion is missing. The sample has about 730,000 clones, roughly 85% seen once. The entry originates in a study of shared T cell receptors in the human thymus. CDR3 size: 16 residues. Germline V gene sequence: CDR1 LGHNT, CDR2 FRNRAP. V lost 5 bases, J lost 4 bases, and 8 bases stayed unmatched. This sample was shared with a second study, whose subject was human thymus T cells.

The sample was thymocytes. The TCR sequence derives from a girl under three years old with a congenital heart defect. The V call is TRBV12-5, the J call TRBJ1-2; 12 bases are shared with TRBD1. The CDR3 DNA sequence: TGTGCTAGTGGTCAACCCGGGACAGGGGGCTCCTATGGCTACACCTTC. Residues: CASGQPGTGGSYGYTF.